The clone carrying this T cell receptor (beta chain) appeared a few times. Its antigen is undetermined. The V gene end was trimmed by 2 bases and the J gene end by 3 bases; junction bases not matched to a gene: 1. CDR1 is KGHSH, CDR2 LQKENI, per germline. The CDR3 runs to 15 residues. The sample comes from a study of regulatory T cells in long-lasting Graves disease. Assembly of TCR beta libraries relied on iRepertoire HTBI primers together with Arm-PCR of CDR3 regions. TCRdb independently ran MiXCR on the multiplex PCR reads; one entry per CDR3 protein. The repertoire consists of 600,000 to 850,000 distinct CDR3 sequences, with approximately 31% occurring once and the leading ten covering 42%. Findings and caveats of the study: Analysis covered peripheral blood alone, not thyroid tissue.

Time point here: persistent/refractory GD, antithyroid drugs over 5 years with positive TRAb. Preparation of the TCR library used RNA extracted from PBMCs. The V call is TRBV18, the J call TRBJ2-1; 10 bases agree with TRBD2. This specimen was peripheral blood mononuclear cells (PBMCs), taken when the disease was refractory, from a patient treated with antithyroid drugs. This sequence was found in a female donor with Graves disease. CDR3 sequence reads: CASSPIAGGYNEQFF. The CDR3, as DNA: TGTGCCAGCTCACCAATAGCGGGAGGCTACAATGAGCAGTTCTTC.